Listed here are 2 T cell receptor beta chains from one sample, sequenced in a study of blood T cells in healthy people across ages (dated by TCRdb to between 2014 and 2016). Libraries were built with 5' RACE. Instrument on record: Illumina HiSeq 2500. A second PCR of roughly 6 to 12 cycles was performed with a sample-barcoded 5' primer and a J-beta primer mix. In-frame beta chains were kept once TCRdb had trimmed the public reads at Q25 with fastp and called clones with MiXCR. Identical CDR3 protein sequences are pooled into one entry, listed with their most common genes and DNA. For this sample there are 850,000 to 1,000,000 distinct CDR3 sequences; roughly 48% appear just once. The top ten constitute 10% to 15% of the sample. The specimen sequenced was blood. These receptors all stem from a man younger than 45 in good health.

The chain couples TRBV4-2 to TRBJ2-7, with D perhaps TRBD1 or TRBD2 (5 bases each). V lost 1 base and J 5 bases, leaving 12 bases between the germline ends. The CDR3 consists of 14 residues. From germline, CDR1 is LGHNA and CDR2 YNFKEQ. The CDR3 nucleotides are TGTGCCAGCAGCCAAGTGACAGAGGGCCACGAGCAGTACTTC. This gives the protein CASSQVTEGHEQYF.

The CDR3 DNA reads as TGTGCCAGCAGCGCGGGACCAGTGGCCGAGCAGTTCTTC. This codes for CASSAGPVAEQFF. This sequence joins TRBV2 and TRBJ2-1; D possibly corresponds to TRBD2 (6 bases). The CDR3 covers 13 residues. Trimming left V 6 bases short and J 10 bases short, with 16 bases between. CDR1 is SNHLY, CDR2 FYNNEI, per germline.